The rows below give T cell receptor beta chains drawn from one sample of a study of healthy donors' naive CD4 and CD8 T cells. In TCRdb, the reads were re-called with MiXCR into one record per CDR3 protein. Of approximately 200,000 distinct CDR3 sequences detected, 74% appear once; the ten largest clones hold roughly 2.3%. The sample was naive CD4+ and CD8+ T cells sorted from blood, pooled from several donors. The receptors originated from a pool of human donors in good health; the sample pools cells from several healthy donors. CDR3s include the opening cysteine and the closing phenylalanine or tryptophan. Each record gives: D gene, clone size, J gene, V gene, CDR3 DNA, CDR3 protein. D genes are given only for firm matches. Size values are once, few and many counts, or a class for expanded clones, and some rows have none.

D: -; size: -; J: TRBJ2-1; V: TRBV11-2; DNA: TGTGCCAGCAGCTCTGTGGGGGGTGGTGACAATGAGCAGTTCTTC; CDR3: CASSSVGGGDNEQFF
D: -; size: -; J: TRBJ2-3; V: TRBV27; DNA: TGTGCCAGCAGGACGCAGGGGGATACGCAGTATTTT; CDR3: CASRTQGDTQYF
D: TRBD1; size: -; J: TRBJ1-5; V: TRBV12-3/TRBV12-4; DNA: TGTGCCAGCAGTCCGGACAGGGCTCAGCCCCAGCATTTT; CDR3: CASSPDRAQPQHF
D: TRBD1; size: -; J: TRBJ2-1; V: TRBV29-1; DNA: TGCAGCGTTAAAGCAGGGGGCCGCGTCAATGAGCAGTTCTTC; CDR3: CSVKAGGRVNEQFF
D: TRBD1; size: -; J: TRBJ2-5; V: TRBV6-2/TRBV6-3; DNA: TGTGCCAGCAGAAGACAGGGGGCCCAAGAGACCCAGTACTTC; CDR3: CASRRQGAQETQYF
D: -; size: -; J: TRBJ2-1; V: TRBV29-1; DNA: TGCAGCGTACCTTGGGGGTACGATGAGCAGTTCTTC; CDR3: CSVPWGYDEQFF
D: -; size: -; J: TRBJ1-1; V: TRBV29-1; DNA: TGCAGCGTTGAAGCAACTGCGAACACTGAAGCTTTCTTT; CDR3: CSVEATANTEAFF
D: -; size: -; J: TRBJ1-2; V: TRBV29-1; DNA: TGCAGCGTTGCACGGGACACCCTTAACTATGGCTACACCTTC; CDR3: CSVARDTLNYGYTF
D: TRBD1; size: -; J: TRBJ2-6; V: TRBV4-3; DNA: TGCGCCAGCAGCGATGACAGGGTGGGTGGGGCCAACGTCCTGACTTTC; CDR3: CASSDDRVGGANVLTF
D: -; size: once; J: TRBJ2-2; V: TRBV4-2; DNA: TGTGCCAGCAGTAGCCCTCGGGAGCTGTTTTTT; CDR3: CASSSPRELFF
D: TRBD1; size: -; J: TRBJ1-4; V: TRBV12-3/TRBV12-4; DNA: TGTGCCAGCAGTCGGGACAGGGGGCGCGGTCGTGAAAAACTGTTTTTT; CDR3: CASSRDRGRGREKLFF
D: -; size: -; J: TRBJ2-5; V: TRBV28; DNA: TGTGCCAGCCACGGCCTCCAAGAGACCCAGTACTTC; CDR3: CASHGLQETQYF
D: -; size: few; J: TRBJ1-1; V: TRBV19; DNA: TGTGCCAGTTCCCCGTCCGGGGTAGGGGGGACTGAAGCTTTCTTT; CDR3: CASSPSGVGGTEAFF
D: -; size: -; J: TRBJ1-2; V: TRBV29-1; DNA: TGCAGCGTTGATCGTTTGGATCCTCTGGTGGGTGGCTACACCTTC; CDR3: CSVDRLDPLVGGYTF
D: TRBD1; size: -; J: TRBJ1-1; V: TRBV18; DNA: TGTGCCAGCTCACCCAACCGGGACAGGGCTGAAGCTTTCTTT; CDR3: CASSPNRDRAEAFF
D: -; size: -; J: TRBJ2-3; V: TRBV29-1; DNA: TGCAGCGTTGAAGATCGGGTTAGTGATGATACGCAGTATTTT; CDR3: CSVEDRVSDDTQYF
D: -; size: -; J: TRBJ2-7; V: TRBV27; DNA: TGTGCCAGCAGTTTATATGGATGGAACGAGCAGTACTTC; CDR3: CASSLYGWNEQYF
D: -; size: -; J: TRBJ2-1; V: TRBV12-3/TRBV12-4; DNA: TGTGCCAGCAGTTCTTGGGGCGTTGGGGAGCAGTTCTTC; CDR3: CASSSWGVGEQFF
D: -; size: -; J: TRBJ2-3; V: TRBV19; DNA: TGTGCCAGTAGTCCCCCTAGCTGGAGTTCAGATACGCAGTATTTT; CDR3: CASSPPSWSSDTQYF
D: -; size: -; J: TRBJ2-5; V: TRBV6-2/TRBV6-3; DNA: TGTGCCGGTAGAAAAGGGAACCAAGAGACCCAGTACTTC; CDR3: CAGRKGNQETQYF
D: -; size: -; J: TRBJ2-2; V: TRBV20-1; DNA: TGCAGTGCCCCAACAGGGTTTACAGACACCGGGGAGCTGTTTTTT; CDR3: CSAPTGFTDTGELFF
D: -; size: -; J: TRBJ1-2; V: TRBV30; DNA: TGTGCCTGGGCCCAAGGGAACTATGGCTACACCTTC; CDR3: CAWAQGNYGYTF
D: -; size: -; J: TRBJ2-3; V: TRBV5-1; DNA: TGTGCCAGCAGCCAAAATCAGTACACAGATACGCAGTATTTT; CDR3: CASSQNQYTDTQYF
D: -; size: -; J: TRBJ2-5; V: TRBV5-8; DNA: TGTGCCAGCAGCTTGGTACTTATAGAGACCCAGTACTTC; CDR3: CASSLVLIETQYF
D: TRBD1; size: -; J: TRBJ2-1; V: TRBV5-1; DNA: TGCGCCAGCACCCCAACAACGACAGGGTTAAATGAGCAGTTCTTC; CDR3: CASTPTTTGLNEQFF
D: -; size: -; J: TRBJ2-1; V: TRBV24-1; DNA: TGTGCCACCAGTGACCTCCGCCGGCCATACAATGAGCAGTTCTTC; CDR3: CATSDLRRPYNEQFF
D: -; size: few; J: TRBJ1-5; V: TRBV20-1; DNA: TGCAGTGCTAAACAGGGATCCAGACAGCCCCAGCATTTT; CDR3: CSAKQGSRQPQHF
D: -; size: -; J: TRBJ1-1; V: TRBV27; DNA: TGTGCCAGCACCCCCTCGGTGGGGAGTAGCACTGAAGCTTTCTTT; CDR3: CASTPSVGSSTEAFF
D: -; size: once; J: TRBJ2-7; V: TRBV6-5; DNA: TGTGCCAGCAAGTTCGGGACGGACCTCTACGAGCAGTACTTC; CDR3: CASKFGTDLYEQYF
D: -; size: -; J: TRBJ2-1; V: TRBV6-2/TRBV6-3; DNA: TGTGCCAGCAGTTCCAGCGTGGTGGCGCAGTTCTTC; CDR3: CASSSSVVAQFF
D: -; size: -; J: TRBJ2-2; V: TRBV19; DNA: TGTGCCAGTACACACGGAACGAACACCGGGGAGCTGTTTTTT; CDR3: CASTHGTNTGELFF
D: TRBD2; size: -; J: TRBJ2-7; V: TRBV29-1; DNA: TGCAGCGTAAACCCGACTAGCGGGAGACACTACGAGCAGTACTTC; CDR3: CSVNPTSGRHYEQYF
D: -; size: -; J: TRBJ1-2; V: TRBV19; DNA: TGTGCCAGTACCGACAGGTCCGTTGGAGGCTACACCTTC; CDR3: CASTDRSVGGYTF
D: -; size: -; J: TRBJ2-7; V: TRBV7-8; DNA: TGTGCCAGCTCCCGGGCCAACGAGCAGTACTTC; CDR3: CASSRANEQYF
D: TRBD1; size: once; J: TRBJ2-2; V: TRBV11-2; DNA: TGTGCCAGCAGCCGTACAGGGGGGAACACCGGGGAGCTGTTTTTT; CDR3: CASSRTGGNTGELFF
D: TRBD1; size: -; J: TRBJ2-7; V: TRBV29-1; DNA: TGCAGCGTCCCACACAGGGGCGAGCAGTACTTC; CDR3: CSVPHRGEQYF
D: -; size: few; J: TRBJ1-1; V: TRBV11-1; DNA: TGTGCCAGCAGCTACGGGGTCGGCACTGAAGCTTTCTTT; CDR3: CASSYGVGTEAFF
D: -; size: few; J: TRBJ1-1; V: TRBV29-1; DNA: TGCAGCGTCAGAGGGACGGTGAACACTGAAGCTTTCTTT; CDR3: CSVRGTVNTEAFF
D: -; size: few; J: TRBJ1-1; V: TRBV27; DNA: TGTGCCAGCAGTTTTAGGGGTTGGACGAATGAAGCTTTCTTT; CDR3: CASSFRGWTNEAFF
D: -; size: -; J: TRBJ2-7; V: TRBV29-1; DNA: TGCAGCTTCATCAGGGGAAACGAGCAGTACTTC; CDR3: CSFIRGNEQYF
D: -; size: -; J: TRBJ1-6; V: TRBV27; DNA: TGTGCCAGCAGTTTATACGGGAATAATTCACCCCTCCACTTT; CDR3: CASSLYGNNSPLHF
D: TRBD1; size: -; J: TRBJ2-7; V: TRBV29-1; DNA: TGCAGCGCAAGGACAGGGGACTACGAGCAGTACTTC; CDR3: CSARTGDYEQYF
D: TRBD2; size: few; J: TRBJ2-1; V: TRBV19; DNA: TGTGCCAGTAGTATAGGAGCTAGCGGGAGGAATGAGCAGTTCTTC; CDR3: CASSIGASGRNEQFF
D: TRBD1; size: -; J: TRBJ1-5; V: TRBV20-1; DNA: TGCAGTGCTAGAGATAGAGCGGACAGGGGAAATCAGCCCCAGCATTTT; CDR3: CSARDRADRGNQPQHF
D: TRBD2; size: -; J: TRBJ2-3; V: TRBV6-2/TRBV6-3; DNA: TGTGCCAGCAGTTACCACAAGGGACTACAGTTCGCCACAGATACGCAGTATTTT; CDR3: CASSYHKGLQFATDTQYF
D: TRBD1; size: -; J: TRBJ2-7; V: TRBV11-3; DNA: TGTGCCAGCAGCTCACAACGGACAGGAGAGGGCTACGAGCAGTACTTC; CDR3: CASSSQRTGEGYEQYF